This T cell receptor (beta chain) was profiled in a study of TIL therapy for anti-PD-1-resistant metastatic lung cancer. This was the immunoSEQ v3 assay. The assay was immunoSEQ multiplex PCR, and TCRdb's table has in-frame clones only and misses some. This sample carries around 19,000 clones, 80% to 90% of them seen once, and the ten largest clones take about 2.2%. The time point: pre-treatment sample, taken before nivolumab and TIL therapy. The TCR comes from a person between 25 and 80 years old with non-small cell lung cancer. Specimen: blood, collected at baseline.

CDR3 DNA sequence: TGCAGTGCTTTGGGGGGAGGGCGACAGTACTTC. Translated, it gives CSALGGGRQYF. This chain joins TRBV20-1 and TRBJ2-5; 7 bases align to TRBD2. The ends lost 5 bases at V and 11 bases at J; junction bases unmatched: 8. This CDR3 spans 11 amino acids. Germline V gene data show CDR1 as DFQATT and CDR2 as SNEGSKA (reference sequence).